These 6 T cell receptor beta chains came from one sample sequenced in a study of shared clonotypes between healthy human individuals. Sequencing used immunoSEQ multiplex PCR; TCRdb keeps in-frame clones, though not all of them. Of over a million clones in the sample, approximately 80% were seen once. The specimen was memory CD4+ T cells from PBMCs. Subset: CD45RA-negative fraction. The receptors were gathered from a man aged 18-30 years in good health. Some clones in this sample may be carry-over from other donors' samples.

The chain carries TRBV6-1 and TRBJ1-4, with unresolved D. Trimming pared 3 bases from V and 8 bases from J, leaving 16 bases between. The CDR3 is made up of 15 amino acids. Per the germline V gene, CDR1 is MNHNS and CDR2 is SASEGT. The DNA of the CDR3 is TGTGCCAGCAGTGATCGTCTAACCACCGTGGAAAAACTGTTTTTT. It specifies CASSDRLTTVEKLFF.

The chain links TRBV28 to TRBJ1-1; D call uncertain. In germline, CDR1 is MDHEN, CDR2 SYDVKM. V lost 1 base to trimming and J lost 1 base, with 4 bases between them. The CDR3 extends over 13 amino acids. In DNA form, the CDR3 reads TGTGCCAGCAGTTTATTCGGGAACACTGAAGCTTTCTTT. It encodes CASSLFGNTEAFF. The full variable domain, with the rest looked up from reference TRBV28 and TRBJ1-1, is DVKVTQSSRYLVKRTGEKVFLECVQDMDHENMFWYRQDPGLGLRLIYFSYDVKMKEKGDIPEGYSVSREKKERFSLILESASTNQTSMYLCASSLFGNTEAFFGQGTRLTVV.

About this clone: A read error may be the cause here, since a much bigger clone is one base away. The chain recombines TRBV11-2 with TRBJ2-5; tentative D call: TRBD2 (6 bases). Matching the DNA end better, TRBJ2-7 makes the J call doubtful. Germline V lookup: CDR1 SGHAT, CDR2 FQNNGV. There are 14 residues in the CDR3. The CDR3 region has the DNA TGTGCCAGCAGCTTATTCGGGAGTTCCTACGAGCAGTACTTC. It encodes CASSLFGSSYEQYF.

The chain recombines TRBV9 with TRBJ2-1; 7 bases are a match to TRBD1. Trimming cost V 1 base and J 9 bases; bases outside gene matches: 13. The CDR3 has 16 amino acids. Germline values: CDR1 SGDLS, CDR2 YYNGEE. CDR3 nucleotides: TGTGCCAGCAGCGTAACGACAGGGCTGGGGGAAGGTGAGCAGTTCTTC. Its translation: CASSVTTGLGEGEQFF.

This chain links TRBV5-4 with TRBJ2-1, with 8 bases fitting TRBD1. V lost 3 bases to trimming and J lost 3 bases; unmatched junction nucleotides: 11. This CDR3 is 17 amino acids long. The germline V gene encodes CDR1 SGHNT and CDR2 YYREEE (reference sequence). CDR3 amino acids: CASSSQTTGDNYNEQFF. CDR3 coding DNA: TGTGCCAGCAGCTCACAGACGACAGGGGACAACTACAATGAGCAGTTCTTC.

The count of this clone is one. This chain links TRBV2 with TRBJ2-1; possible D gene TRBD1, 6 bases. V lost 6 bases, J lost 4 bases, and 13 bases lay in between. The CDR3 is 14 residues long. CDR1 is SNHLY, CDR2 FYNNEI, per germline. The CDR3: CASRLGTNYNEQFF. The CDR3 nucleotides are TGTGCCAGCAGGCTCGGGACAAATTACAATGAGCAGTTCTTC.